Each of the 13 T cell receptor beta chains below was sequenced from the same sample in a study of cytomegalovirus exposure and HLA in healthy donors. Clones were sequenced by immunoSEQ multiplex PCR, and TCRdb holds only the in-frame ones, with some missing. The sample consists of approximately 70,000 clones, 94% of them appearing once. The sequenced material came from PBMCs. All receptors come from a woman aged 18-35 years in good health and CMV-seronegative.

This clone appeared once. The V and J genes are TRBV13 and TRBJ1-2; no clear D. The V gene's germline CDR1 is PRHDT and CDR2 FYEKMQ (reference sequence). The CDR3 covers 13 residues. Trimming removed 5 bases at V and 1 base at J, with 8 bases between. The CDR3 reads CASSRDINYGYTF. DNA for the CDR3: TGTGCCAGCAGCCGAGACATTAACTATGGCTACACCTTC.

The rearrangement links TRBV27 to TRBJ2-3; TRBD2 aligns across 7 bases. The CDR3 consists of 14 residues. Per germline, CDR1 MNHEY and CDR2 SMNVEV (reference sequence). V lost 5 bases and J lost 0; bases outside the gene matches: 2. The CDR3 region has the DNA TGTGCCAGCAGTCGAGCGGGAAGCACAGATACGCAGTATTTT. It specifies CASSRAGSTDTQYF.

The DNA for the CDR3 is TGTGCCAGCAGCCAGGGTAACAATCAGCCCCAGCATTTT. Encoded protein: CASSQGNNQPQHF. The gene calls are TRBV2 and TRBJ1-5; the D gene is possibly TRBD1 (5 bases). The CDR3 sequence is 13 residues long. Per the germline V gene, CDR1 is SNHLY and CDR2 is FYNNEI. V gave up 6 bases and J gave up 3 bases, with 9 bases separating them.

This sequence joins TRBV29-1 and TRBJ1-2; 10 nucleotides line up with TRBD1. CDR1 and CDR2 from the germline V gene are SQVTM and ANQGSEA. This CDR3 is built from 12 residues. V lost 4 bases to trimming and J lost 4 bases; unmatched junction nucleotides: 0. CDR3 loop: CSVGDRGYGYTF. Written as DNA, the CDR3 is TGCAGCGTTGGGGACAGGGGCTATGGCTACACCTTC.

The chain is built from TRBV5-4 and TRBJ2-3, with D possibly TRBD2 on 6 matching bases. CDR1 is SGHNT, CDR2 YYREEE, per germline (reference sequence). The CDR3 spans 14 residues. Between the trimmed V and J ends, which lost 7 bases and 0 bases, there was a span of 12 bases. The CDR3 loop reads CASGYSGSTDTQYF. The DNA for the CDR3 is TGTGCCAGCGGATATAGCGGAAGCACAGATACGCAGTATTTT.

This clone appeared once. V is TRBV29-1 and J is TRBJ2-2; 16 bases are a match to TRBD2. From germline, CDR1 is SQVTM and CDR2 ANQGSEA. J lost 0 bases, V lost 4 bases, and 2 bases had no gene match. The CDR3 totals 17 residues. In DNA form, the CDR3 reads TGCAGCGTTGGGGGACTAGCGGGAGGGACGAACACCGGGGAGCTGTTTTTT. It is translated as CSVGGLAGGTNTGELFF.

This clone was recorded only once. The V and J genes are TRBV29-1 and TRBJ2-2, with 7 bases matching TRBD1. There are 12 residues in the CDR3. Germline CDR1 is SQVTM and CDR2 is ANQGSEA. V dropped 8 bases and J dropped 6; count of bases not matched to a gene: 6. The CDR3 loop reads CSTRQGSGELFF. Written as DNA, the CDR3 is TGCAGCACCCGACAGGGATCCGGGGAGCTGTTTTTT.

This clone was counted only a few times. This chain joins TRBV10-3 and TRBJ2-1, with D unclear. The CDR3 contains 12 residues. CDR1 ENHRY and CDR2 SYGVKD come from the germline V gene. The ends were cut back, 0 bases at V and 10 bases at J, with 7 bases in the middle. CDR3 sequence reads: CAISESLGEQFF. The CDR3 bases are TGTGCCATCAGTGAGTCTCTGGGCGAGCAGTTCTTC.

CDR3 coding DNA: TGTGCCAGCAGGCCTATAACTAACTATGGCTACACCTTC. This encodes CASRPITNYGYTF. This chain connects TRBV6-1 to TRBJ1-2; no clear D. The CDR3 loop spans 13 amino acids. Between the trimmed V and J ends, which lost 6 bases and 0 bases, there was a span of 8 bases. CDR1 is MNHNS and CDR2 is SASEGT in the germline V gene.

The chain links TRBV5-6 to TRBJ2-1; 9 bases align to TRBD2. This CDR3 spans 16 amino acids. Germline trimming cut 5 bases from V and 6 bases from J; bases unmatched to any gene: 12. Germline lookup yields CDR1 SGHDT and CDR2 YYEEEE. The CDR3 DNA is TGTGCCAGCAGGTCCCGCGAAGCGGGAGGCTTCAATGAGCAGTTCTTC. It codes for CASRSREAGGFNEQFF.

A single count supports this clone. The rearrangement uses TRBV2 and TRBJ2-1; 9 positions agree with TRBD2. The trim removed 7 bases at V and 8 bases at J, leaving 12 bases unmatched. CDR1 and CDR2 (germline): SNHLY, FYNNEI. This CDR3 has 15 residues. The CDR3 is CASKVGLAGSDEQFF. The CDR3 DNA reads TGTGCCAGCAAGGTAGGGCTAGCGGGATCGGATGAGCAGTTCTTC.

The genes are TRBV6-1 and TRBJ2-5; D is perhaps TRBD2 (7 bases). Germline V CDR1 and CDR2: MNHNS, SASEGT. V was clipped by 2 bases and J by 5 bases, with 15 bases between them. The CDR3 is made up of 15 amino acids. The CDR3 DNA reads as TGTGCCAGCAGTGAAAGGGCGGGGGCCTGGGAGACCCAGTACTTC. Translation gives CASSERAGAWETQYF.

This chain connects TRBV10-3 to TRBJ1-1, with 7 bases matching TRBD1. Germline CDR1 and CDR2: ENHRY and SYGVKD. CDR3 length: 13 amino acids. V lost 2 bases, J lost 11 bases, and 8 bases stayed unmatched. This chain's CDR3 is CAISEAKQGLAFF. CDR3 nucleotides: TGTGCCATCAGTGAGGCCAAACAGGGGTTGGCTTTCTTT.